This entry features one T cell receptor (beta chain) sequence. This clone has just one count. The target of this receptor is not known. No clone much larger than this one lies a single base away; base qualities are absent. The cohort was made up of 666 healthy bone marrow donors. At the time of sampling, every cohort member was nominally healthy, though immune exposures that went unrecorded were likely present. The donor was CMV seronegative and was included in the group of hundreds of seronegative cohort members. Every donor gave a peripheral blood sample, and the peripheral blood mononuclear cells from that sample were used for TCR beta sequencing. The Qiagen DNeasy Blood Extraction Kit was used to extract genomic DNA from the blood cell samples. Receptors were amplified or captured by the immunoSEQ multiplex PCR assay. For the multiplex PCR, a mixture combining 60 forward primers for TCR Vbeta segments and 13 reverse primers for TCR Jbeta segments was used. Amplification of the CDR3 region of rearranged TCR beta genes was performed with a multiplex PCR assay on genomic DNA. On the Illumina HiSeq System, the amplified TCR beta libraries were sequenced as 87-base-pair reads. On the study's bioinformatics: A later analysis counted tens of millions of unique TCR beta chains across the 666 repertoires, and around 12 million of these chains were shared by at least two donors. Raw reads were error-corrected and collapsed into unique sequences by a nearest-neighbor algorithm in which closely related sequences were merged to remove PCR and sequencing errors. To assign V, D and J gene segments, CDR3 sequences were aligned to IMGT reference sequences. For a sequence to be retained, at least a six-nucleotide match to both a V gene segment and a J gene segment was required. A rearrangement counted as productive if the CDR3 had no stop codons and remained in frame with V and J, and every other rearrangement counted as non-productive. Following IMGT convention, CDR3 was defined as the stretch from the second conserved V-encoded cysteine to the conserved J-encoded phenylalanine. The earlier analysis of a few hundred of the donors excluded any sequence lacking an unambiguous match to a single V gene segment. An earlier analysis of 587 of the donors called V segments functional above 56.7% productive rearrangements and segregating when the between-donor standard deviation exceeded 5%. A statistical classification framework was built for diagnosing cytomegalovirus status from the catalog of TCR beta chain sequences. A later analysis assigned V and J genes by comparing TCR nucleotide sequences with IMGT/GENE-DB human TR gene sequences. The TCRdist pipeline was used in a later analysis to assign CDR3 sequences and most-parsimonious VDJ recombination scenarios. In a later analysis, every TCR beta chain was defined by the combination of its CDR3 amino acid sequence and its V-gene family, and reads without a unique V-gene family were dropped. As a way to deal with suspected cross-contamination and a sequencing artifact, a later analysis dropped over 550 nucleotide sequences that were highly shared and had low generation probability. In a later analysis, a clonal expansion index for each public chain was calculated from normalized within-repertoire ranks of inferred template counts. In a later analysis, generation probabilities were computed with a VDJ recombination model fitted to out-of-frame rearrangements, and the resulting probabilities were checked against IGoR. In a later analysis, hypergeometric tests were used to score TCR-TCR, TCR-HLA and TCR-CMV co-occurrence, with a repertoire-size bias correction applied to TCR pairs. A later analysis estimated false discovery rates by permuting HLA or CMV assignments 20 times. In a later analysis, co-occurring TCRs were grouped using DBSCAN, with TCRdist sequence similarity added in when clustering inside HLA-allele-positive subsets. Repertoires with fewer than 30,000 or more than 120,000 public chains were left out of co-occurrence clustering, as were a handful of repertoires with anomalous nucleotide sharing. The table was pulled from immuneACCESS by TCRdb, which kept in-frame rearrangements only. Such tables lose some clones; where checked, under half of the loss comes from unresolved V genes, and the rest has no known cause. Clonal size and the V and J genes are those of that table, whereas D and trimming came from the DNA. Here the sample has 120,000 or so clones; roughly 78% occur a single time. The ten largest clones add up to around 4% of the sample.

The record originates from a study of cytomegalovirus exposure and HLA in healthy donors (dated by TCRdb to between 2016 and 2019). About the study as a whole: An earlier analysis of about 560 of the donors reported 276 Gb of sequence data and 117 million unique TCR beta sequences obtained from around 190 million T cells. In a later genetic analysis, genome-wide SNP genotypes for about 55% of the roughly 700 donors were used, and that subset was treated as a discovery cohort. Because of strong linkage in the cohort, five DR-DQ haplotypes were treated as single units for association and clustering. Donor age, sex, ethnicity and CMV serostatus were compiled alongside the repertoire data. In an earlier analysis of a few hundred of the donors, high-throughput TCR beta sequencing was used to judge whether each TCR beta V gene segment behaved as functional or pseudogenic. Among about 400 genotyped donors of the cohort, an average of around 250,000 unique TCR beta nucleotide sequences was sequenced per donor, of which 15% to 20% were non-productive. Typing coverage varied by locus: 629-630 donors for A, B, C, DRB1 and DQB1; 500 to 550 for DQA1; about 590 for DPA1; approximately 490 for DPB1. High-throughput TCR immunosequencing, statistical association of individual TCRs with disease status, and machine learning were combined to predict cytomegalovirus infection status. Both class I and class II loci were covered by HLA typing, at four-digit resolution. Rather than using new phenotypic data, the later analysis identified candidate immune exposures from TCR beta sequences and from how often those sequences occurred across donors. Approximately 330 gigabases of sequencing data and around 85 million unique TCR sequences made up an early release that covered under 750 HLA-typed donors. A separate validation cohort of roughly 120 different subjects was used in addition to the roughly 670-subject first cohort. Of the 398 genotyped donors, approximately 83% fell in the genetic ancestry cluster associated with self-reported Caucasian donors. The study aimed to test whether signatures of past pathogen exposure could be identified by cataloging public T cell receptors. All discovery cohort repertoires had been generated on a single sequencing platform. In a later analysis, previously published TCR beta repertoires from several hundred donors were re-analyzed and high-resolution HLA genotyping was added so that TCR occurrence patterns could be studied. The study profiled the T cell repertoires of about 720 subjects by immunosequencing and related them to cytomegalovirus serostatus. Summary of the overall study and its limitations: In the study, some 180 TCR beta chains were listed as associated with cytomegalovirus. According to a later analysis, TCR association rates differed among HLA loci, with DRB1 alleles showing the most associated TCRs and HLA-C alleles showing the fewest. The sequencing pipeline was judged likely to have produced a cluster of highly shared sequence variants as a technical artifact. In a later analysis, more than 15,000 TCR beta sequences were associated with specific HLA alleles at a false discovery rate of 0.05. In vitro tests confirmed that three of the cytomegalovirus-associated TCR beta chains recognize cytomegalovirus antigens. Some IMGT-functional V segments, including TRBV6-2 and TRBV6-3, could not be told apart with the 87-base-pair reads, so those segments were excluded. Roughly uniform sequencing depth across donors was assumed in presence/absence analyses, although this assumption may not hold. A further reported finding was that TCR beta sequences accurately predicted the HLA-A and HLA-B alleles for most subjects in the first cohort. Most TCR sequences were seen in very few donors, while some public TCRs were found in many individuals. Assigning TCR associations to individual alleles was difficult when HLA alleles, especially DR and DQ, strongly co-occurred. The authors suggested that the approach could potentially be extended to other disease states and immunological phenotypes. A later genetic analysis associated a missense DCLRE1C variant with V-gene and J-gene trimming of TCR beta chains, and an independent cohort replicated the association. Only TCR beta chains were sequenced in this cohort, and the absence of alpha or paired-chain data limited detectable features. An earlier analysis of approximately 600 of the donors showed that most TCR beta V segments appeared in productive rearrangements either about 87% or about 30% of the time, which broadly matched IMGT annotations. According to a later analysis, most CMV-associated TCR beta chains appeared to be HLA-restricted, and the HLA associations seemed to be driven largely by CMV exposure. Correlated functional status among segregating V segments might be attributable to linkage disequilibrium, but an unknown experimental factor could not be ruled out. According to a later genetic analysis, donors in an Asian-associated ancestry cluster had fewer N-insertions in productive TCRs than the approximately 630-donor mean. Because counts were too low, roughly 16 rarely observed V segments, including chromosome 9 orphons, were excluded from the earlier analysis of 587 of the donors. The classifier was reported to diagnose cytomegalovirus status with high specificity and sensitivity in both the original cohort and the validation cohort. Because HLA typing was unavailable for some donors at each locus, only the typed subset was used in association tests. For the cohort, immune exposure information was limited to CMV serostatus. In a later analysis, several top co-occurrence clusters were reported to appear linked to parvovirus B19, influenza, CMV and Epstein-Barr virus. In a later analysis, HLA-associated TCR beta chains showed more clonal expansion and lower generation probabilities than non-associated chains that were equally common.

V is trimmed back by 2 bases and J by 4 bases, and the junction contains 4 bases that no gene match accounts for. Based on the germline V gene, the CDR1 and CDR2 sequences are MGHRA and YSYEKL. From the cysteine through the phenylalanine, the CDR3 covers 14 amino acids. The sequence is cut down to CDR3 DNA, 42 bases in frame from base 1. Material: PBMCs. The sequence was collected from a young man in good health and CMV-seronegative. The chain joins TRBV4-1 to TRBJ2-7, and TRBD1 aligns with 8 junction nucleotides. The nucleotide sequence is TGCGCCAGCAGCCAACTGGACAGGGAATACGAGCAGTACTTC. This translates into CASSQLDREYEQYF.